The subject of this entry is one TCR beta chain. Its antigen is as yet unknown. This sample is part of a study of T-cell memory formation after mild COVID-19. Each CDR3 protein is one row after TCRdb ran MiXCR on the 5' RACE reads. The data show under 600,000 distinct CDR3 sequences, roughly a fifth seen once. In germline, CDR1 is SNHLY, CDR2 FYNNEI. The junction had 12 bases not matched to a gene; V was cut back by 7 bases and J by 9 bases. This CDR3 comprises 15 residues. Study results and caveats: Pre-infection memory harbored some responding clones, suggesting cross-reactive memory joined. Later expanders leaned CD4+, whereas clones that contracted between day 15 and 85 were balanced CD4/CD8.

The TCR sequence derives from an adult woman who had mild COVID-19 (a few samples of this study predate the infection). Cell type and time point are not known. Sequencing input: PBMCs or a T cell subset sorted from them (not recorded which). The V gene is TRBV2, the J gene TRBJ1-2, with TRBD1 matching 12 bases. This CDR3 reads CASTRGDRGPRSYTF. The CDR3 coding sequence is TGTGCCAGCACTAGAGGGGACAGGGGGCCGCGAAGCTACACCTTC.